Listed below are T cell receptor beta chains from one sample, sequenced in a study of CD8 T cells in Susac syndrome. TCRdb processed the immunoSEQ multiplex PCR reads anew with MiXCR; each CDR3 protein has one entry. This sample yields 400,000 or so distinct CDR3 sequences, of which about 85% are seen a single time; more than 0.09% belongs to the top ten. Sequencing used CD8+ T cells from PBMCs. Receptor source: a human donor with multiple sclerosis. Each CDR3 is given with its conserved first and last residue.

V	J	CDR3
TRBV27	TRBJ2-3	CASSFVETLAGGPSDTQYF
TRBV5-5	TRBJ1-1	CASSPRDRENTEAFF
TRBV29-1	TRBJ2-3	CSVDRGESTDTQYF
TRBV6-5	TRBJ2-7	CASRPRGQRREQYF
TRBV20-1	TRBJ2-7	CSAEELAGVGVREQYF
TRBV7-9	TRBJ1-2	CASSLLEDPRLGYTF
TRBV7-9	TRBJ2-3	CASSFGDLGHF
TRBV4-1	TRBJ2-7	CASSQEPPGLADYEQYF
TRBV4-1	TRBJ1-5	CASSQALAGGLKNQPQHF
TRBV4-1	TRBJ2-2	CASSQDLDSGELFF
TRBV5-5	TRBJ1-2	CASSHTSYTF
TRBV5-1	TRBJ2-7	CASSLLSSGRPGYGQYF
TRBV6-5	TRBJ2-2	CASSTGGNTGELFF
TRBV10-3	TRBJ1-5	CAISDEILNQPQHF
TRBV7-8	TRBJ2-7	CASHGGLAGTYEQYF
TRBV4-1	TRBJ2-2	CASSQITGANTGELFF
TRBV25-1	TRBJ2-3	CASTDDPDTKGTDTQYF
TRBV20-1	TRBJ2-2	CSAPSGHHTGELFF
TRBV9	TRBJ2-3	CASSVDRAGGPHTQYF
TRBV9	TRBJ2-5	CASSVDQVQGGQETQYF
TRBV6-5	TRBJ2-7	CASSYGPGDYEQYF
TRBV27	TRBJ1-4	CASKALGSGHEKLFF
TRBV6-1	TRBJ1-1	CASRGAGELGNTEAFF
TRBV27	TRBJ1-5	CASSLSKGSNQPQHF
TRBV4-1	TRBJ2-3	CASSTPGTSVSDTQYF
TRBV7-9	TRBJ1-1	CASSSGGGWTEAFF
TRBV20-1	TRBJ1-1	CSARGQGPIEAFF
TRBV28	TRBJ2-7	CASSPPGLAESISYEQYF
TRBV4-2	TRBJ2-7	CASSQVAQSSYEQYF
TRBV29-1	TRBJ2-1	CSVERDEQFF
TRBV9	TRBJ1-3	CASSEGGNSGNTIYF
TRBV7-9	TRBJ2-1	CASSSWTSGKSYNEQFF
TRBV6-2/TRBV6-3	TRBJ2-1	CASIKVPGGEQFF
TRBV12-3/TRBV12-4	TRBJ1-4	CASSFDPGRGEKLFF
TRBV11-2	TRBJ2-7	CASTLHGAGLYEQYF
TRBV27	TRBJ2-7	CASSWGVTYEQYF
TRBV29-1	TRBJ2-1	CSVALWTSGGADEQFF
TRBV10-2	TRBJ2-1	CASTSGVYNEQFF
TRBV11-2	TRBJ2-4	CASSPPGGSIQYF